This TCR delta chain was profiled in a study of Vδ1+ human thymocytes. Study-level results: In the thymus, TRG and TRD repertoires looked highly polyclonal with Gaussian CDR3 lengths. Unlike peripheral blood Vdelta1+ controls, thymic delta-chain sequences included about 20% Vdelta2 and few Vdelta3.

Worth noting for this clone: Its antigen is undetermined.

Alphabeta T cells were depleted, then CD3+ Vdelta1+ Vdelta2- thymocytes were FACS-sorted. This CDR3 spans 19 amino acids. CDR1 TSWWSYY and CDR2 QGS come from the germline V gene. The germline V and J ends were trimmed by 0 bases and 0 bases, with 20 bases remaining between them. Sequences come from RNA converted to cDNA by reverse transcription. Multiplex PCR used pooled V-gene forward primers and a constant-region reverse primer to amplify CDR3s. With CATT, TCRdb re-called clones from the multiplex PCR reads. This table has about 25,000 delta-chain clones, under 8% appearing once. V is TRDV1 and J is TRDJ1, with D perhaps matching TRDD3 (6 bases). Specimen: Vdelta1+ gamma-delta thymocytes from the thymus. Indicated subset: FACS-sorted CD3+ TCRalphabeta- TCRVdelta1+ TCRVdelta2- thymocytes. The clonotype was recovered from a girl under three years old who had congenital heart surgery. CDR3 sequence (DNA): TGTGCTCTTGGGGAACTTATTCTACCCCTGGGGACTTACACCGATAAACTCATCTTT. It yields the protein CALGELILPLGTYTDKLIF.